These 27 T cell receptor beta chains were sequenced from one sample in a study of beta chain features in type 1 diabetes (dated by TCRdb to about 2018). Which antigens these TCRs recognize remains unknown. Study-level results and caveats: A moderate but significant shortening of TCRB CDR3 length was observed in type 1 diabetes patients in all four CD4+ subsets.

The library was produced with the immunoSEQ multiplex PCR assay. All of the isolated RNA was reverse transcribed with the High Capacity cDNA Reverse Transcription Kit, so expressed TCRB transcripts were sequenced. This immuneACCESS table, as held by TCRdb, lists in-frame sequences with V and J called but not all clones. Of the missing ones, under half trace to an unresolved V gene in checked studies; the others have no known cause. This sample holds 300,000 or so clones; approximately 15% were observed only once. Under 0.02% of the sample rests with the top ten. The specimen sequenced was naive CD4+ T cells from blood. In light of the paper, this sample's cell subset or site label describes: true naive CD4+ T cells. The origin of the receptors is a man under 40 with type 1 diabetes.

The chain links TRBV20-1 to TRBJ2-7; no firm D call. V was trimmed by 1 base and J by 7 bases, leaving 8 bases between them. Germline loops: CDR1 DFQATT, CDR2 SNEGSKA (reference sequence). This CDR3 is 11 amino acids long. CDR3 region: CSARVPREQYF. Here the CDR3 DNA reads TGCAGTGCTAGAGTGCCGAGGGAGCAGTACTTC.

A few counts support this clone. V and J are TRBV7-2 and TRBJ2-7; 8 bases line up with TRBD2. CDR3 length: 16 residues. CDR1 SGHTA and CDR2 FQGNSA come from the germline V gene. V gave up 3 bases and J gave up 6 bases; unmatched junction bases: 13. The CDR3 is CASSFRGSAGVLEQYF. DNA for the CDR3: TGTGCCAGCAGCTTTAGGGGGTCAGCGGGAGTACTCGAGCAGTACTTC.

V and J are TRBV5-1 and TRBJ2-3; 7 nucleotides agree with TRBD1. V shed 4 bases, J shed 4 bases, and the junction held 9 bases outside the gene matches. The CDR3 contains 15 residues. The V gene's germline CDR1 is SGHRS and CDR2 YFSETQ. As DNA, the CDR3 is TGCGCCAGCAGCCTGCGACAGGGTGGACCAGATACGCAGTATTTT. Translation: CASSLRQGGPDTQYF. The full variable domain, completed using reference TRBV5-1 and TRBJ2-3, is KAGVTQTPRYLIKTRGQQVTLSCSPISGHRSVSWYQQTPGQGLQFLFEYFSETQRNKGNFPGRFSGRQFSNSRSEMNVSTLELGDSALYLCASSLRQGGPDTQYFGPGTRLTVL.

This clone turned up a few times. This chain links TRBV18 with TRBJ2-7; 13 nucleotides align to TRBD2. Looked up from germline, CDR1 is KGHSH and CDR2 is LQKENI. V dropped 3 bases and J dropped 5; count of bases not matched to a gene: 1. The CDR3 has 14 amino acids. Here the CDR3 DNA reads TGTGCCAGCTCACCGACTAGCGGGAGGAACGAGCAGTACTTC. Amino acid sequence: CASSPTSGRNEQYF.

The V gene is TRBV15, the J gene TRBJ2-7, with 10 bases identical to TRBD1. Trimming took 4 bases from V and 5 from J; bases not matched to a gene: 14. The CDR3 spans 17 residues. Per the germline V gene, CDR1 is LNHNV and CDR2 is YYDKDF (reference sequence). This chain's CDR3 is CATSTRDRGLPSDEQYF. The CDR3 nucleotides are TGTGCCACCAGCACGAGAGACAGGGGGCTCCCCAGCGACGAGCAGTACTTC. The complete variable domain, with remaining parts taken from reference TRBV15 and TRBJ2-7, reads DAMVIQNPRYQVTQFGKPVTLSCSQTLNHNVMYWYQQKSSQAPKLLFHYYDKDFNNEADTPDNFQSRRPNTSFCFLDIRSPGLGDTAMYLCATSTRDRGLPSDEQYFGPGTRLTVT.

The sample holds a few counts of this clone. The CDR3 reads CASSLPGSYEQYF. The CDR3 DNA sequence: TGTGCCAGCAGTTTACCAGGGTCCTACGAGCAGTACTTC. The chain uses TRBV28 and TRBJ2-7, with D maybe TRBD1 (5 bases). The V gene lost 2 bases and the J gene lost 1 base, with 6 bases spanning the gap. The CDR3 loop spans 13 amino acids. Germline V gene lookup returns CDR1 MDHEN and CDR2 SYDVKM. Full variable domain (outside the CDR3, taken from reference TRBV28 and TRBJ2-7): DVKVTQSSRYLVKRTGEKVFLECVQDMDHENMFWYRQDPGLGLRLIYFSYDVKMKEKGDIPEGYSVSREKKERFSLILESASTNQTSMYLCASSLPGSYEQYFGPGTRLTVT.

This clone was observed a handful of times. The rearrangement joins TRBV5-1 to TRBJ2-7; D may be TRBD2 (5 bases). V gave up 0 bases and J gave up 5 bases, with 6 bases separating them. This CDR3 is built from 12 residues. CDR1 and CDR2 (germline): SGHRS, YFSETQ. The CDR3 nucleotides read TGCGCCAGCAGCTTGGTGGGAGACGAGCAGTACTTC. Translating gives CASSLVGDEQYF.

The rearrangement uses TRBV27 and TRBJ2-2, with 9 positions matching TRBD1. After removal of 4 bases from V and 6 bases from J, the junction contained 9 bases not matched to a gene. CDR3 length: 16 residues. The germline CDR1 and CDR2 sequences are MNHEY and SMNVEV (reference sequence). Here the CDR3 DNA reads TGTGCCAGCAGTTCCCGGGGGACAGGGTTTTCCGGGGAGCTGTTTTTT. Its protein is CASSSRGTGFSGELFF.

V and J are TRBV9 and TRBJ1-3, with a weak D call TRBD1 (6 bases). The CDR3 totals 14 residues. Germline V gene data show CDR1 as SGDLS and CDR2 as YYNGEE. V shed 0 bases and J shed 9 bases, with 13 bases lying between them. Written as DNA, the CDR3 is TGTGCCAGCAGCGTAGGAACAGGGACAAGCACCATATATTTT. Translation gives CASSVGTGTSTIYF.

This clone was counted a few times. Other nucleotide sequences in the sample specify the same CDR3. The chain recombines TRBV9 with TRBJ2-2; the D is unclear. This CDR3 is 15 amino acids long. V was pared by 0 bases and J by 1 base, with 7 bases between. CDR1 and CDR2 from the germline V gene are SGDLS and YYNGEE. The CDR3 loop is CASSVAGLNTGELFF. The DNA of the CDR3 is TGTGCCAGCAGCGTAGCTGGGCTGAACACCGGGGAGCTGTTTTTT. The variable domain in full, with the rest retrieved from reference TRBV9 and TRBJ2-2, is DSGVTQTPKHLITATGQRVTLRCSPRSGDLSVYWYQQSLDQGLQFLIQYYNGEERAKGNILERFSAQQFPDLHSELNLSSLELGDSALYFCASSVAGLNTGELFFGEGSRLTVL.

In this sample, this clone turned up a few times. The rearrangement joins TRBV6-4 to TRBJ2-3; no definite D call. The V end lost 8 bases, the J end lost 2 bases, and 14 bases lay between the germline ends. The CDR3 runs to 14 residues. Germline loops: CDR1 MRHNA, CDR2 SNTAGT. DNA of the CDR3: TGTGCCAGCTCCTTCATCCACAACACAGATACGCAGTATTTT. Translated: CASSFIHNTDTQYF.

This clone was detected only a few times. This chain connects TRBV7-9 to TRBJ1-2, with a tentative D call TRBD1 (5 bases). This CDR3 is built from 12 residues. The germline V and J ends were trimmed by 5 bases and 4 bases, with 8 bases remaining between them. Germline lookup yields CDR1 SEHNR and CDR2 FQNEAQ (reference sequence). CDR3 amino acids: CASSQGLYGYTF. In nucleotides, the CDR3 is TGTGCCAGCAGCCAGGGTCTCTATGGCTACACCTTC.

The chain couples TRBV11-2 to TRBJ2-5; 7 nucleotides line up with TRBD2. CDR1 is SGHAT and CDR2 is FQNNGV in the germline V gene. J gave up 1 base and V 5 bases, and 4 bases lay outside the gene matches. The CDR3 has 14 amino acids. CDR3 coding DNA: TGTGCCAGCAGCCCGGGACTACTCCAAGAGACCCAGTACTTC. This translates into CASSPGLLQETQYF.

The chain uses TRBV5-1 and TRBJ2-1; 16 nucleotides line up with TRBD2. Losses at the gene ends were 0 bases for V and 11 bases for J; bases not matched to a gene: 5. The CDR3 is 16 residues long. Germline loops: CDR1 SGHRS, CDR2 YFSETQ. The CDR3 DNA is TGCGCCAGCAGCTTGGAGGCGGGACTAGCGGGAGGGCAGCAGTTCTTC. It is translated as CASSLEAGLAGGQQFF.

The chain joins TRBV5-6 to TRBJ2-1; 7 nucleotides line up with TRBD1. Trimming at V came to 3 bases and at J to 2 bases, leaving 5 bases not matched to a gene. Germline CDR1 SGHDT, CDR2 YYEEEE. This CDR3 region has 15 residues. The CDR3 DNA reads TGTGCCAGCAGCTCCGGGACAGCGACCTACAATGAGCAGTTCTTC. As protein: CASSSGTATYNEQFF.

The V gene is TRBV28, the J gene TRBJ2-7, with 7 bases identical to TRBD1. J was trimmed by 6 bases and V by 5 bases; bases with no gene match: 10. The CDR3 has 14 residues. Germline lookup yields CDR1 MDHEN and CDR2 SYDVKM. The DNA for the CDR3 is TGTGCCAGCAGTCTGATCGACAGGGCCCCCGAGCAGTACTTC. Protein: CASSLIDRAPEQYF. Supplemented by reference TRBV28 and TRBJ2-7, the full variable domain reads DVKVTQSSRYLVKRTGEKVFLECVQDMDHENMFWYRQDPGLGLRLIYFSYDVKMKEKGDIPEGYSVSREKKERFSLILESASTNQTSMYLCASSLIDRAPEQYFGPGTRLTVT.

The J gene is TRBJ1-2, the V gene TRBV27; the match to TRBD1 covers 8 bases. The ends lost 5 bases at V and 6 bases at J; junction bases unmatched: 5. CDR1 is MNHEY, CDR2 SMNVEV, per germline (reference sequence). The CDR3 spans 13 residues. The CDR3 reads CASSNQGAHGYTF. The CDR3 DNA reads TGTGCCAGCAGTAATCAGGGGGCGCATGGCTACACCTTC.

This clone came up a few times. V is TRBV10-3 and J is TRBJ2-3; 13 bases map to TRBD2. This CDR3 is built from 16 residues. Germline trimming cut 6 bases from V and 4 bases from J; bases unmatched to any gene: 7. Germline V gene lookup returns CDR1 ENHRY and CDR2 SYGVKD. The CDR3 sequence is CAISFGLAGAADTQYF. CDR3 coding DNA: TGTGCCATCAGCTTCGGACTAGCGGGAGCCGCAGATACGCAGTATTTT.

This clone has just a few counts. This rearrangement joins TRBV9 to TRBJ1-2; a weak D match, TRBD1 (6 bases). CDR3 length equals 16 residues. Deletions cut 2 bases from V and 4 bases from J, with 18 bases between. In germline, CDR1 is SGDLS, CDR2 YYNGEE. Here the CDR3 DNA reads TGTGCCAGCAGCGTTCCCTCGGGAGGGGGTGTCTATGGCTACACCTTC. Encoded protein: CASSVPSGGGVYGYTF.

A few counts support this clone. For the CDR3, the DNA is TGCGCCAGCAGCTTCGGACTAGCGGGAGCGGTCAATGAGCAGTTCTTC. Translation gives CASSFGLAGAVNEQFF. The chain links TRBV5-1 to TRBJ2-1; 13 bases match TRBD2. Unmatched junction bases numbered 5, after V lost 2 bases and J lost 6 bases. The CDR3 runs 16 residues. CDR1 SGHRS and CDR2 YFSETQ come from the germline V gene.

This clone was found a few times. The chain is built from TRBV30 and TRBJ2-1, with 7 nucleotides matching TRBD1. Germline values: CDR1 GTSNPN, CDR2 SVGIG (reference sequence). The V and J ends lost 5 bases and 4 bases, in that order; junction bases with no gene match: 5. The CDR3 spans 13 residues. CDR3 amino acids: CAWARGWYNEQFF. The CDR3 DNA is TGTGCCTGGGCCAGGGGGTGGTACAATGAGCAGTTCTTC. The complete variable domain, with remaining parts taken from reference TRBV30 and TRBJ2-1, reads SQTIHQWPATLVQPVGSPLSLECTVEGTSNPNLYWYRQAAGRGLQLLFYSVGIGQISSEVPQNLSASRPQDRQFILSSKKLLLSDSGFYLCAWARGWYNEQFFGPGTRLTVL.

This clone appeared a few times. This chain connects TRBV11-2 to TRBJ1-2, with 8 bases matching TRBD1. Germline V lookup: CDR1 SGHAT, CDR2 FQNNGV. This CDR3 contains 14 residues. Trimming removed 6 bases from V and 6 bases from J; junction bases left unmatched: 9. The CDR3: CASRLTGVGDGYTF. In DNA, the CDR3 is TGTGCCAGCAGATTGACAGGGGTCGGGGATGGCTACACCTTC.

In its sample, this clone was seen a few times. The J gene is TRBJ1-1, the V gene TRBV5-1; 7 positions match TRBD1. The CDR3 has 15 residues. J lost 3 bases, V lost 6 bases, and 11 bases had no gene match. The germline V gene encodes CDR1 SGHRS and CDR2 YFSETQ. In DNA form, the CDR3 reads TGCGCCAGCAAGGGCCCGGGACAGCAAGACACTGAAGCTTTCTTT. This codes for CASKGPGQQDTEAFF.

This clone has only a few counts. The V call is TRBV14, the J call TRBJ2-7; D may be TRBD1 (5 bases). With 4 bases removed from V and 4 bases from J, the gap between germline ends came to 17 bases. In germline, CDR1 is SGHDN, CDR2 FVKESK. The CDR3 loop spans 15 amino acids. CDR3 sequence reads: CASSPLGRVGYEQYF. As DNA, the CDR3 is TGTGCCAGCAGCCCCCTGGGCAGGGTGGGGTACGAGCAGTACTTC.

In DNA form, the CDR3 reads TGCGCCAGCAGCTTGTTGGCTAGCGAATATTCCTACAATGAGCAGTTCTTC. Protein: CASSLLASEYSYNEQFF. The chain combines TRBV5-1 with TRBJ2-1, with TRBD2 as a possible D gene (6 bases). CDR3 length equals 17 residues. V was trimmed by 1 base and J by 1 base, leaving 15 bases between them. Germline lookup yields CDR1 SGHRS and CDR2 YFSETQ.

This clone was counted a few times. The gene calls are TRBV7-3 and TRBJ1-1; D ambiguous. Germline V CDR1 and CDR2: SGHTA, FQGTGA. The CDR3 is made up of 14 amino acids. V lost 4 bases and J 0 bases, leaving 9 bases between the germline ends. The CDR3 protein is CASSSLHMNTEAFF. Here the CDR3 DNA reads TGTGCCAGCAGCTCTTTACATATGAACACTGAAGCTTTCTTT.

V gene TRBV18 combines with J gene TRBJ2-7, with D maybe TRBD2 (5 bases). V lost 3 bases, J lost 9 bases, and 24 bases lay in between. The CDR3 length is 16 residues. CDR1 is KGHSH and CDR2 is LQKENI in the germline V gene. This chain's CDR3 is CASSPVARAGYVRQYF. The DNA of the CDR3 is TGTGCCAGCTCACCCGTAGCGCGGGCCGGGTACGTTCGGCAGTACTTC.